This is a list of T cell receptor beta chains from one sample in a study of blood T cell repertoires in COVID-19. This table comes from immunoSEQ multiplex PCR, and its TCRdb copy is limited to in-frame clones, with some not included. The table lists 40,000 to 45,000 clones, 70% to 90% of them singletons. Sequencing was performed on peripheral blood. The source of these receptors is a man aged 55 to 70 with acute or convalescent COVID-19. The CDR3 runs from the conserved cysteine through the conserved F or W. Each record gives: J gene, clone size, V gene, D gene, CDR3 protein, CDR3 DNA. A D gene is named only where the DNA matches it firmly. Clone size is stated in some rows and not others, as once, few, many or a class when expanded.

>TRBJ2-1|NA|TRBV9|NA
CASSITSSQGAEQFF
TGTGCCAGCAGCATCACTAGCTCACAAGGTGCCGAGCAGTTCTTC
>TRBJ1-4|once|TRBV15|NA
CATSVRLQGGELFF
TGTGCCACCAGCGTTCGACTACAGGGAGGGGAACTGTTTTTT
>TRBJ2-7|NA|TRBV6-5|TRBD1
CASSHTGAYEQYF
TGTGCCAGCAGTCACACAGGGGCCTACGAGCAGTACTTC
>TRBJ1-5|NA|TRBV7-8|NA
CASSGGASNQPQHF
TGTGCCAGCAGCGGGGGGGCCAGCAATCAGCCCCAGCATTTT
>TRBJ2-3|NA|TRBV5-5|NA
CASSLDPGSTDTQYF
TGTGCCAGCAGCTTGGATCCAGGGAGCACAGATACGCAGTATTTT
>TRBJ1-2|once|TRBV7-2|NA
CASSLGLGARYGYTF
TGTGCCAGCAGCTTAGGGCTGGGGGCCCGCTATGGCTACACCTTC
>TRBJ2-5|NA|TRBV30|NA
CAWSRVGETQYF
TGTGCCTGGAGCCGGGTAGGAGAGACCCAGTACTTC
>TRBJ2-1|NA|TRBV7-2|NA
CASSLFIGVAYNEQFF
TGTGCCAGCAGCTTATTTATCGGGGTGGCCTACAATGAGCAGTTCTTC
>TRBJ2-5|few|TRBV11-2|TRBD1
CASSSQGEGETQYF
TGTGCCAGCAGTTCACAGGGGGAAGGGGAGACCCAGTACTTC
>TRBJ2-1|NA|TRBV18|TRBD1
CASSLGTGAYNEQFF
TGTGCCAGCTCACTGGGGACAGGGGCCTACAATGAGCAGTTCTTC
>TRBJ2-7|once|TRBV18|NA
CASSPSSYEQYF
TGTGCCAGCTCACCGAGCTCCTACGAGCAGTACTTC
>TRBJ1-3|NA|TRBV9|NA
CASSVGGTVSSGNTIYF
TGTGCCAGCAGCGTAGGAGGAACTGTTTCCTCTGGAAACACCATATATTTT
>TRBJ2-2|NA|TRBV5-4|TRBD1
CASSLARGQGAVGELFF
TGTGCCAGCAGCTTGGCCAGGGGACAGGGGGCGGTCGGGGAGCTGTTTTTT
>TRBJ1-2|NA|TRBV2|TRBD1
CASSQGANYGYTF
TGTGCCAGCAGTCAGGGGGCAAACTATGGCTACACCTTC
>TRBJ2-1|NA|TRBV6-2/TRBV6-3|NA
CASSSLSNEQFF
TGTGCCAGCAGTTCACTGAGCAATGAGCAGTTCTTC
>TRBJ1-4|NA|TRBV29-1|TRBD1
CSVGQGATNEKLFF
TGCAGCGTTGGACAGGGGGCAACTAATGAAAAACTGTTTTTT
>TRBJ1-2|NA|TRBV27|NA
CASSLGALQGYTF
TGTGCCAGCAGTTTAGGGGCTCTTCAAGGCTACACCTTC
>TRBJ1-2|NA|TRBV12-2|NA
CASRPPDRFSNYGYTF
TGTGCAAGTCGCCCCCCGGACAGATTCTCTAACTATGGCTACACCTTC
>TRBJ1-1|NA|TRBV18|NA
CASSPRDTLTEAFF
TGTGCCAGCTCACCACGGGACACCCTCACTGAAGCTTTCTTT
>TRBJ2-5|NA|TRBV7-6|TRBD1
CASSSPYSPSRGETQYF
TGTGCCAGCAGCTCCCCTTATTCTCCTTCCAGGGGGGAGACCCAGTACTTC
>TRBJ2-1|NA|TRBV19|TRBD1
CASSIGQGRNEQFF
TGTGCCAGTAGTATAGGACAGGGGCGCAATGAGCAGTTCTTC
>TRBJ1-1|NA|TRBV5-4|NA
CASGVLNQQGTEAFF
TGTGCCAGCGGAGTCCTTAATCAACAGGGAACTGAAGCTTTCTTT
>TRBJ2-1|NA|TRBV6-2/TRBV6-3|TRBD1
CASSYPGTASLNEQFF
TGTGCCAGCAGTTACCCCGGGACAGCATCCCTCAATGAGCAGTTCTTC
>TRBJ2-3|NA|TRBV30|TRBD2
CAWTVGGSADTQYF
TGTGCCTGGACGGTCGGGGGGAGCGCAGATACGCAGTATTTT
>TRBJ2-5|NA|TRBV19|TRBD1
CASSIMDRGQTGTQYF
TGTGCCAGTAGTATTATGGACAGGGGGCAAACAGGGACCCAGTACTTC
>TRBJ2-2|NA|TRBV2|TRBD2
CASTSSGGAAGELFF
TGTGCCAGCACCTCTAGCGGGGGGGCGGCCGGGGAGCTGTTTTTT
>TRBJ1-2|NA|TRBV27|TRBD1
CASSFAGQGGGGYTF
TGTGCCAGCAGTTTCGCGGGACAGGGTGGGGGTGGCTACACCTTC
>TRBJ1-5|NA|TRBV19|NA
CASSMSVTRNQPQHF
TGTGCCAGTAGTATGTCCGTAACTAGGAATCAGCCCCAGCATTTT
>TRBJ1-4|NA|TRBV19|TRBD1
CASIDRGRTNEKLFF
TGTGCCAGTATCGACAGGGGGAGGACTAATGAAAAACTGTTTTTT
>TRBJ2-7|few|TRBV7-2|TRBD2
CASSLVSGGAGNEQYF
TGTGCCAGCAGCTTAGTAAGCGGGGGGGCCGGGAACGAGCAGTACTTC
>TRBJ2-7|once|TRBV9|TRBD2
CASSVEASGGTYEQYF
TGTGCCAGCAGCGTAGAGGCTAGCGGGGGGACCTACGAGCAGTACTTC
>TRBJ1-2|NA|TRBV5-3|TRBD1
CARSPGQGGDYGYTF
TGTGCCAGAAGCCCTGGACAGGGTGGAGACTATGGCTACACCTTC
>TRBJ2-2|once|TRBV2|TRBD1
CATEDRVNTGELFF
TGTGCCACCGAGGACAGGGTGAACACCGGGGAGCTGTTTTTT
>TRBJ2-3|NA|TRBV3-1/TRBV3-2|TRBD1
CASSRGDRATDTQYF
TGTGCCAGCAGCCGAGGGGACAGGGCAACAGATACGCAGTATTTT
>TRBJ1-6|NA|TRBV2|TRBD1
CASRAQGQGPNSPLHF
TGTGCCAGCAGGGCCCAAGGACAGGGCCCGAATTCACCCCTCCACTTT
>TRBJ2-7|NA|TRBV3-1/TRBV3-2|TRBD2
CASSQDRGLADRYEQYF
TGTGCCAGCAGCCAAGATAGGGGACTAGCGGATAGGTACGAGCAGTACTTC
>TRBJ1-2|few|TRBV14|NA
CASSRREGELYGYTF
TGTGCCAGCAGCCGGAGAGAGGGAGAGCTGTATGGCTACACCTTC
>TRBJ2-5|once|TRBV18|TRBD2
CASSPPLAGGRETQYF
TGTGCCAGCTCACCCCCACTCGCGGGGGGGCGGGAGACCCAGTACTTC
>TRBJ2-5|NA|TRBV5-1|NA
CASSLSGTLKETQYF
TGCGCCAGCAGCTTGTCCGGGACACTTAAAGAGACCCAGTACTTC
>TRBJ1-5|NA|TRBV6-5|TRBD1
CASNDRDNQPQHF
TGTGCCAGCAACGACAGGGACAATCAGCCCCAGCATTTT
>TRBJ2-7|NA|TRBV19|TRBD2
CASRRLAGEYEQYF
TGTGCCAGTAGAAGACTAGCGGGGGAATACGAGCAGTACTTC
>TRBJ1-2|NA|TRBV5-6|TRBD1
CASSLDRGVTLGGYTF
TGTGCCAGCAGCTTGGACAGGGGAGTAACTCTGGGTGGCTACACCTTC
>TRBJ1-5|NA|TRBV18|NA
CASSTDVRGNQPQHF
TGTGCCAGCTCAACGGATGTCAGGGGCAACCAGCCCCAGCATTTT
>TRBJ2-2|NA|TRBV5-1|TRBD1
CASSLQGGTGELFF
TGCGCCAGCAGCTTACAGGGGGGCACCGGGGAGCTGTTTTTT
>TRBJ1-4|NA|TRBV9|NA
CASSSRADGVGKLFF
TGTGCCAGCAGCTCCCGGGCGGACGGGGTGGGGAAACTGTTTTTT
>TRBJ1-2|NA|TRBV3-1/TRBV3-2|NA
CASSLNWADNYGYTF
TGTGCCAGCAGCCTGAACTGGGCAGATAACTATGGCTACACCTTC
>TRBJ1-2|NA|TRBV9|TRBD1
CASSVGTGGDGYTF
TGTGCCAGCAGCGTAGGAACAGGGGGCGATGGCTACACCTTC